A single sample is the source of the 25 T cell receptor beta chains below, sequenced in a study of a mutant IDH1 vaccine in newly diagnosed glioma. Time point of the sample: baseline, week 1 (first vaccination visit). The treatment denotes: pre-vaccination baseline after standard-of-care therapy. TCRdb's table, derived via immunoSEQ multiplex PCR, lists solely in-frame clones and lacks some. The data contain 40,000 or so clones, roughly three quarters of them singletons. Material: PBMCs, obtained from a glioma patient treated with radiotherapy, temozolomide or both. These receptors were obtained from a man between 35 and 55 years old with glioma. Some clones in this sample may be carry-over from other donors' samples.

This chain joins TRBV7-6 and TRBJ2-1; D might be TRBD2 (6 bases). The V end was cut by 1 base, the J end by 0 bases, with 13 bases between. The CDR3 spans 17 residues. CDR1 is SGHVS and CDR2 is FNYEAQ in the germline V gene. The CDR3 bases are TGTGCCAGCAGCTTAGTGGGGCAAGCGGGCTCCTACAATGAGCAGTTCTTC. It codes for CASSLVGQAGSYNEQFF.

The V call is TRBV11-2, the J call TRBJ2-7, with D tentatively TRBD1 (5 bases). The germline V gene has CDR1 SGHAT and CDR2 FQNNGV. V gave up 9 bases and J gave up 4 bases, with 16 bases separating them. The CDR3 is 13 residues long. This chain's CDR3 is CASGQGLQYEQYF. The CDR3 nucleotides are TGTGCCAGTGGACAAGGGCTCCAATACGAGCAGTACTTC.

CDR3 DNA sequence: TGTGCCAGCAGCTCTACAGGGGGCCTCCCCTATGGCTACACCTTC. This encodes CASSSTGGLPYGYTF. The V and J genes are TRBV7-2 and TRBJ1-2; 9 bases are shared with TRBD1. V gave up 4 bases and J gave up 4 bases; unmatched junction bases: 7. Germline V gene sequence: CDR1 SGHTA, CDR2 FQGNSA. This CDR3 is 15 amino acids long.

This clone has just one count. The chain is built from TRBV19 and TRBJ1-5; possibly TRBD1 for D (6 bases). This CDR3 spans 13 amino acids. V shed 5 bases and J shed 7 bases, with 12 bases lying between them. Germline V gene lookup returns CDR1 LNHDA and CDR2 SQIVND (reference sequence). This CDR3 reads CASSSTQGQPQHF. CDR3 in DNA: TGTGCCAGTAGTTCCACACAGGGACAGCCCCAGCATTTT.

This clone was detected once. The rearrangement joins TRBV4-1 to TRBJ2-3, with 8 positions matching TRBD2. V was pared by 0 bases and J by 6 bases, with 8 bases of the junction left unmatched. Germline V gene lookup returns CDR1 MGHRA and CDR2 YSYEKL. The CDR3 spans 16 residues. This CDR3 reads CASSQDGTGGADTQYF. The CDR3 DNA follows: TGCGCCAGCAGCCAAGATGGGACGGGGGGGGCGGATACGCAGTATTTT.

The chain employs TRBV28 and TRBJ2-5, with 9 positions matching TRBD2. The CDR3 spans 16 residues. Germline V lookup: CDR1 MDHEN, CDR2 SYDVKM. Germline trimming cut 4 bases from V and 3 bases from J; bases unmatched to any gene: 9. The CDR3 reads CASSSHLSGGEETQYF. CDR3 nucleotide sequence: TGTGCCAGCAGTTCACATCTTAGCGGGGGAGAAGAGACCCAGTACTTC.

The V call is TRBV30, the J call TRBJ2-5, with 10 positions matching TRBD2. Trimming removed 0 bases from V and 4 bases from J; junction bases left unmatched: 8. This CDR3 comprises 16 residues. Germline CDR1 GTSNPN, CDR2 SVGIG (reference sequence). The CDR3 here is CAWSVVAGGWRETQYF. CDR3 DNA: TGTGCCTGGAGTGTGGTAGCGGGGGGTTGGAGAGAGACCCAGTACTTC.

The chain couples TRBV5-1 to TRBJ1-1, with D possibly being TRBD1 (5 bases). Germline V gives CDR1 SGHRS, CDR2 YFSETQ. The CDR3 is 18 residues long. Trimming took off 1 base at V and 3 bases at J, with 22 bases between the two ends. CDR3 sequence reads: CASSLRRWGRGEDTEAFF. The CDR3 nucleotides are TGCGCCAGCAGCTTGAGGAGGTGGGGCAGAGGAGAGGACACTGAAGCTTTCTTT.

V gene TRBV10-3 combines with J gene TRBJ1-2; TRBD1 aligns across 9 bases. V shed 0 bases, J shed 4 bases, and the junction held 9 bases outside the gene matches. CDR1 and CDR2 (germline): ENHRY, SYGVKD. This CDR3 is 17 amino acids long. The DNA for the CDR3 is TGTGCCATCAGTGAGTCGTTTGGGACAGGGCATTTCTATGGCTACACCTTC. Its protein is CAISESFGTGHFYGYTF.

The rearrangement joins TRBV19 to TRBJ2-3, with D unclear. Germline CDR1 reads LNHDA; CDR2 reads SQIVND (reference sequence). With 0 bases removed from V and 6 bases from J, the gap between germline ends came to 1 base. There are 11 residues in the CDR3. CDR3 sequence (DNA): TGTGCCAGTAGTATAGAGGATACGCAGTATTTT. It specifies CASSIEDTQYF.

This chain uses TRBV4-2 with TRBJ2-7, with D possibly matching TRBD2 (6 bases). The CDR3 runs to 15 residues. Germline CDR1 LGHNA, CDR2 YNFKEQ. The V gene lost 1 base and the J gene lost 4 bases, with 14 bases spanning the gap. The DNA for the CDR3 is TGTGCCAGCAGCCAAGGACTAGTCGACGAATACGAGCAGTACTTC. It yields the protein CASSQGLVDEYEQYF.

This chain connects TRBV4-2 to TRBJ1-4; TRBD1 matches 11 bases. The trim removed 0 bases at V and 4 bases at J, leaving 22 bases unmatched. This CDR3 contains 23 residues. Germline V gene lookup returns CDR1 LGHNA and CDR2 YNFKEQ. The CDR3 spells CASSQDTDRGRSQRKAVNEKLFF. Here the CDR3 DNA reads TGTGCCAGCAGCCAAGATACGGACAGGGGGCGGTCTCAAAGGAAGGCCGTTAATGAAAAACTGTTTTTT.

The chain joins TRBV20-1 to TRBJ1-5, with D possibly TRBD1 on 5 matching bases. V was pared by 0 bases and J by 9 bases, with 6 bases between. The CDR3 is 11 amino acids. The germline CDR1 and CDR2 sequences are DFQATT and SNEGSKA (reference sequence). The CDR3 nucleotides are TGCAGTGCTAGAGAGGGGGGGCCCCAGCATTTT. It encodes CSAREGGPQHF.

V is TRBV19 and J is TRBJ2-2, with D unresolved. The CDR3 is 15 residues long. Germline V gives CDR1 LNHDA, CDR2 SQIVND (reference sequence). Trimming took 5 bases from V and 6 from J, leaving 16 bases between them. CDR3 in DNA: TGTGCCAGTAGTTCTTCCCTAGAAGGCGCCGGGGAGCTGTTTTTT. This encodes CASSSSLEGAGELFF.

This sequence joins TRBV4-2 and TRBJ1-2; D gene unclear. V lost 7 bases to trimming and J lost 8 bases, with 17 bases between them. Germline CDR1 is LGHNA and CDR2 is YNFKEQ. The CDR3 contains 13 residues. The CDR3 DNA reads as TGTGCCAGCACCGTACCAGGCGGCGTGGGCTACACCTTC. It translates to CASTVPGGVGYTF.

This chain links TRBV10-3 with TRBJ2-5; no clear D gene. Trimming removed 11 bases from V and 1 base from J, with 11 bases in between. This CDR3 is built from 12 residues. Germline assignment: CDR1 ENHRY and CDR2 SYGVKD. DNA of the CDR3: TGTGCCGTCGGAGAGTTCCAAGAGACCCAGTACTTC. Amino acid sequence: CAVGEFQETQYF.

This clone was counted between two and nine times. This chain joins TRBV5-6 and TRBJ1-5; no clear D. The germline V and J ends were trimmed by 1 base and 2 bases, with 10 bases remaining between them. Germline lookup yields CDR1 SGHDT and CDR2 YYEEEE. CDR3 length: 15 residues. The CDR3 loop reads CASSLLSGGNQPQHF. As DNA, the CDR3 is TGTGCCAGCAGCTTGCTCTCGGGTGGCAATCAGCCCCAGCATTTT.

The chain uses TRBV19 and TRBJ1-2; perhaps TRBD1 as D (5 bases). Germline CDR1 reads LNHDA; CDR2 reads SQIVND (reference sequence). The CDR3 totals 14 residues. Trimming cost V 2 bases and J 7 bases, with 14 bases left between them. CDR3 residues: CASSILSGAGGYTF. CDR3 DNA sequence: TGTGCCAGTAGTATATTGTCCGGGGCCGGTGGCTACACCTTC.

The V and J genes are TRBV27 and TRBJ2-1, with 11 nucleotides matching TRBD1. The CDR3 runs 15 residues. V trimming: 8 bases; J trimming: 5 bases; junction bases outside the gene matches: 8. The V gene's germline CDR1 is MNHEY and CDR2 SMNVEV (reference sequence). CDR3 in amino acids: CASWRTGGWNNEQFF. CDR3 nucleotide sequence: TGTGCCAGCTGGAGGACAGGGGGCTGGAACAATGAGCAGTTCTTC.

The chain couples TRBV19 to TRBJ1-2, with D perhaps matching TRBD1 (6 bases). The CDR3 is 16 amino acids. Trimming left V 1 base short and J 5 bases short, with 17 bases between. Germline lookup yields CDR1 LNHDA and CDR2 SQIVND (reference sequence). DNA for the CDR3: TGTGCCAGTAGTATAGCTGGGACAAAGGGAAAATATGGCTACACCTTC. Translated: CASSIAGTKGKYGYTF.

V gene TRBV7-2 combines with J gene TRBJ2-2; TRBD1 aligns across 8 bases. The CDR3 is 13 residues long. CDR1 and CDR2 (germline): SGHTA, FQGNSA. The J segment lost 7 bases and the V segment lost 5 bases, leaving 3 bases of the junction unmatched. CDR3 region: CASSITGGGELFF. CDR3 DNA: TGTGCCAGCAGCATTACAGGGGGCGGGGAGCTGTTTTTT.

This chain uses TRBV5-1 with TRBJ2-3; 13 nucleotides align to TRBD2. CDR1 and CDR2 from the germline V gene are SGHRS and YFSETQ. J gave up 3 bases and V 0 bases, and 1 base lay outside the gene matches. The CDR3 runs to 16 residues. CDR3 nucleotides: TGCGCCAGCAGCTTGGGGGGACTAGCGGGAACAGATACGCAGTATTTT. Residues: CASSLGGLAGTDTQYF.

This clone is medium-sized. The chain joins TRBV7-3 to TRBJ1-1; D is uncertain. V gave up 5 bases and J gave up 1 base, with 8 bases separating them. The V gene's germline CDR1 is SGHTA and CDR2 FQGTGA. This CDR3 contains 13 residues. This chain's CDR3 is CASSPQPNTEAFF. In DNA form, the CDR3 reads TGTGCCAGCAGCCCCCAGCCGAACACTGAAGCTTTCTTT.

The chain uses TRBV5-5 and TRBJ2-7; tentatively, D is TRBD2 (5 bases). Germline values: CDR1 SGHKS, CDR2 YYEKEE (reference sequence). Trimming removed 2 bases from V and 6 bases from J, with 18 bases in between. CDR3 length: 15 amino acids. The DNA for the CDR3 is TGTGCCAGCAGCTTCGGGTTAAGGGAGTGGAGCGAGCAGTACTTC. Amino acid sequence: CASSFGLREWSEQYF.

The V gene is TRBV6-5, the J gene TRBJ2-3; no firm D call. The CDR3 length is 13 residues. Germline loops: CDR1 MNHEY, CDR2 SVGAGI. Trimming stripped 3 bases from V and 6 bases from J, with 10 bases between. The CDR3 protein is CASSYQNGDTQYF. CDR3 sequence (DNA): TGTGCCAGCAGTTATCAAAACGGCGATACGCAGTATTTT.